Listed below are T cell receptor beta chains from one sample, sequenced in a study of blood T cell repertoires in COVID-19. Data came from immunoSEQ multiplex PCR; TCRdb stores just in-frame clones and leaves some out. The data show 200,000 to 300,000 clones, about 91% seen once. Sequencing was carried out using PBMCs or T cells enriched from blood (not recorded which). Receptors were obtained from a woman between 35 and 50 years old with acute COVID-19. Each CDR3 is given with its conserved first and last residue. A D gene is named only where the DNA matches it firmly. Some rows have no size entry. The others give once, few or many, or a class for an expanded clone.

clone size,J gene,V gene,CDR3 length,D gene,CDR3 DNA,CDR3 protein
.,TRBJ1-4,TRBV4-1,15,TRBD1,TGCGCCAGCAGTGGCACCGGGACAGGGGATGAAAAACTGTTTTTT,CASSGTGTGDEKLFF
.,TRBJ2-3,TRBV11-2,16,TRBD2,TGTGCCAGCCTTCGACTAGCGGGGGGTCATAAAGATACGCAGTATTTT,CASLRLAGGHKDTQYF
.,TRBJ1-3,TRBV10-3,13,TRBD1,TGTGCCATCAGGGACAGGGGCGGAAACACCATATATTTT,CAIRDRGGNTIYF
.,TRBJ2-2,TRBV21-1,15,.,TGTGCCACCCATAGGGAGCGGGAGGGGACCGGGGAGCTGTTTTTT,CATHREREGTGELFF
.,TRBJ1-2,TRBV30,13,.,TGTGCCTGGAGCCAGGGCGTAGTCTATGGCTACACCTTC,CAWSQGVVYGYTF
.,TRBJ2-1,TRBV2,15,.,TGTGCCAGCAGTGCCTTCGGAGATTCCTACAATGAGCAGTTCTTC,CASSAFGDSYNEQFF
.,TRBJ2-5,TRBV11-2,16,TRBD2,TGTGCCAGCAGCTTTCGGCAACTAGCGGCTCAAGAGACCCAGTACTTC,CASSFRQLAAQETQYF
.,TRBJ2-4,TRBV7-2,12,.,TGTGCCAGCAGCTTAGCCCGACAGGATTGGTACTTC,CASSLARQDWYF
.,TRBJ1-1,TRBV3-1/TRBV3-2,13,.,TGTGCCAGCAGTCCCGACACCAACACTGAAGCTTTCTTT,CASSPDTNTEAFF
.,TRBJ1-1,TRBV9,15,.,TGTGCCAGCAGCCCCGAGGGTCAGGTTAACACTGAAGCTTTCTTT,CASSPEGQVNTEAFF
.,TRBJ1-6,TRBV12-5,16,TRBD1,TGTGCTAGTGGTTTGTGGACCGGGACAGGGAATTCACCCCTCCACTTT,CASGLWTGTGNSPLHF
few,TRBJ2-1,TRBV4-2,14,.,TGTGCCAGCAGCCAAATCCCAGGGGTAGGGGAGCAGTTCTTC,CASSQIPGVGEQFF
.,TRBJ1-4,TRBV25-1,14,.,TGTGCCAGCAGTGAATCAGGGTGGAATGAAAAACTGTTTTTT,CASSESGWNEKLFF
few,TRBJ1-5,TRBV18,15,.,TGTGCCAGCTCACCACTGCAAGGGGTTGATCAGCCCCAGCATTTT,CASSPLQGVDQPQHF
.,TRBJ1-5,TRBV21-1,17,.,TGTGCCAGCCAGGAGGCTGACAAGAACAATTTCAATCAGCCCCAGCATTTT,CASQEADKNNFNQPQHF
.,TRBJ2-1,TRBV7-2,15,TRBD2,TGTGCCAGCAGCTTATCAAGCGGGAGGGTAAATGAGCAGTTCTTC,CASSLSSGRVNEQFF
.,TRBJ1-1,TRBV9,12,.,TGTGCCAGCAGCGTATGGGCAGGGGAAGCTTTCTTT,CASSVWAGEAFF
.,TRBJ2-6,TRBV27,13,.,TGTGCCAGCAGCTTCTCTGGGGCCAACGTCCTGACTTTC,CASSFSGANVLTF